The sequence of this T cell receptor (beta chain) was determined in a study of CD8 T cells in ankylosing spondylitis. TCRdb re-derived calls from the 5' RACE reads in MiXCR, one entry per CDR3 protein. The data contain approximately 300,000 distinct CDR3 sequences, 6.5% to 10% of them singletons. Study findings and constraints: Typical of ankylosing spondylitis blood, it appeared, was a TCR beta motif of under 10 highly homologous variants. The clones that were linked to disease were reported to be significantly enriched in matched synovial fluid samples from ankylosing spondylitis patients. Peripheral blood held disease-linked clones only at relatively low frequency, and these were CD8+.

To note about this clonotype: What it recognizes is unknown.

This CDR3 comprises 14 residues. Trimming removed 5 bases from V and 0 bases from J; junction bases left unmatched: 5. Germline loops: CDR1 GTSNPN, CDR2 SVGIG (reference sequence). The sequenced sample consisted of blood, either unsorted or a sorted T cell fraction (not recorded which). The V and J genes are TRBV30 and TRBJ2-7; 9 bases agree with TRBD2. This TCR derives from a male donor with ankylosing spondylitis. In DNA form, the CDR3 reads TGTGCCTGGCGCCTAGCGGGATTCTCCTACGAGCAGTACTTC. It specifies CAWRLAGFSYEQYF.